This T cell receptor beta chain was captured in a study of cytomegalovirus exposure and HLA in healthy donors. Study summary: Researchers found that about four fifths of over 350 genotyped donors fell within the Caucasian-associated ancestry cluster.

Primers included in the PCR were 60 Vbeta and 13 Jbeta primers. The data were produced by immunoSEQ multiplex PCR, yet TCRdb's version contains in-frame clones alone and is incomplete. The repertoire has 60,000 to 75,000 clones, approximately 76% of them found once; the top ten carry 5.4%. Study outcomes and limitations: Presence/absence results assume similar sequencing depth per donor, which may not hold. One cluster of highly shared sequence variants probably arose as a sequencing artifact.

This clone was counted a single time. Its antigen remains unidentified. The specimen sequenced was PBMCs. This receptor was taken from a man aged 45-65 years in good health and CMV-seronegative.

The CDR3 sequence: CASSLGGLDGNTIYF. CDR3 coding DNA: TGTGCCAGCAGCTTGGGGGGGCTGGATGGAAACACCATATATTTT. The chain employs TRBV5-8 and TRBJ1-3; D is perhaps TRBD1 (6 bases). Germline values: CDR1 SGHTS, CDR2 YDEGEE. The CDR3 is made up of 15 amino acids. Trimming took 0 bases from V and 3 from J, leaving 10 bases between them.